The rows below give T cell receptor beta chains drawn from one sample of a study of vaccination and CD4 T cells after COVID-19. These receptors' targets are unknown. TCRdb re-called the PCR reads through MiXCR, storing one row per CDR3 protein. The repertoire holds several thousand distinct CDR3 sequences, about 56% seen once, with 22% in the top ten. The sequencing sample was made of CD4+ T cells from blood, cultured in vitro. Receptors originate from a human donor who had recovered from COVID-19. Both conserved end residues are part of each CDR3. A D gene is named only where the DNA matches it firmly. Some rows mark clone size as missing; the rest say once, few, many or name a class of expanded clone.

TRBJ2-7,NA,TRBV7-2,once,CASSFGRGYEQYF,TGTGCCAGCAGTTTCGGGAGAGGGTACGAGCAGTACTTC
TRBJ1-2,NA,TRBV5-1,NA,CASSLALGGTYYGYTF,TGCGCCAGCAGCTTGGCCTTGGGGGGCACTTACTATGGCTACACCTTC
TRBJ1-1,NA,TRBV19,NA,CASSRTFNTEAFF,TGTGCCAGTAGTCGGACGTTTAACACTGAAGCTTTCTTT
TRBJ1-1,NA,TRBV7-9,once,CASSFSQAGTEAFF,TGTGCCAGCAGCTTCTCCCAGGCCGGGACTGAAGCTTTCTTT
TRBJ2-5,TRBD2,TRBV19,few,CASSRGLAGAETQYF,TGTGCCAGTAGTAGGGGACTAGCGGGAGCTGAGACCCAGTACTTC
TRBJ1-5,NA,TRBV19,NA,CAKGGRQPQHF,TGTGCCAAGGGGGGGAGACAGCCCCAGCATTTT
TRBJ1-5,TRBD1,TRBV6-2/TRBV6-3,NA,CASSPGQGSNQPQHF,TGTGCCAGCTCACCGGGACAGGGGAGCAATCAGCCCCAGCATTTT
TRBJ1-2,NA,TRBV6-5,NA,CASSYRGDSIGGYTF,TGTGCCAGCAGTTACCGGGGAGACAGTATCGGTGGCTACACCTTC
TRBJ1-1,TRBD1,TRBV27,few,CASSLRQGDEAFF,TGTGCCAGCAGTCTCCGACAGGGAGATGAAGCTTTCTTT
TRBJ2-3,TRBD2,TRBV20-1,few,CSARWTSGEAQYF,TGCAGTGCTAGATGGACTAGCGGGGAAGCGCAATATTTT
TRBJ1-3,NA,TRBV2,once,CASSGLLGNTIYF,TGTGCCAGCAGTGGACTTCTAGGAAACACCATATATTTT
TRBJ2-1,TRBD2,TRBV20-1,NA,CSARDFSGRANEQFF,TGCAGTGCTAGAGATTTTAGCGGGAGGGCCAATGAGCAGTTCTTC
TRBJ1-1,NA,TRBV7-8,NA,CASSPQEIEAFF,TGTGCCAGCAGCCCCCAAGAGATTGAAGCTTTCTTT
TRBJ1-1,NA,TRBV27,NA,CASSSRNTEAFF,TGTGCCAGCAGTTCCCGGAACACTGAAGCTTTCTTT
TRBJ2-1,NA,TRBV7-2,NA,CASSLGAGEQFF,TGTGCCAGCAGCTTAGGGGCCGGTGAGCAGTTCTTC
TRBJ2-2,NA,TRBV7-9,few,CASSFTGGGTGELFF,TGTGCCAGCAGCTTCACAGGGGGAGGGACCGGGGAGCTGTTTTTT
TRBJ2-1,TRBD1,TRBV19,NA,CASSLGQGNEQFF,TGTGCCAGTAGTTTGGGACAGGGTAATGAGCAGTTCTTC
TRBJ1-2,NA,TRBV12-3/TRBV12-4,NA,CASSSMNYGYTF,TGTGCCAGCAGTTCCATGAACTATGGCTACACCTTC
TRBJ2-7,TRBD2,TRBV28,NA,CASSSPAGVSYEQYF,TGTGCCAGCAGTTCCCCAGCGGGAGTAAGCTACGAGCAGTACTTC
TRBJ2-3,NA,TRBV7-6,NA,CASSLGRRPASTDTQYF,TGTGCCAGCAGCTTAGGACGCAGGCCTGCTAGCACAGATACGCAGTATTTT
TRBJ2-7,NA,TRBV6-1,once,CASSRDYEQYF,TGTGCCAGCAGCCGTGACTACGAGCAGTACTTC
TRBJ1-6,NA,TRBV27,NA,CASSFSGRATNSPLHF,TGTGCCAGCAGTTTCAGCGGGCGGGCCACAAATTCACCCCTCCACTTT
TRBJ2-3,TRBD2,TRBV12-5,NA,CASGGGGVADTQYF,TGTGCTAGTGGGGGGGGAGGGGTGGCAGATACGCAGTATTTT
TRBJ1-1,NA,TRBV12-3/TRBV12-4,NA,CASSEVQGVAEAFF,TGTGCCAGCAGTGAGGTCCAGGGAGTCGCTGAAGCTTTCTTT
TRBJ2-5,NA,TRBV19,NA,CASSTGETQYF,TGTGCCAGTAGTACAGGAGAGACCCAGTACTTC
TRBJ2-1,TRBD2,TRBV20-1,NA,CSASSGLAGGNEQFF,TGCAGTGCTAGTTCGGGACTAGCGGGTGGGAATGAGCAGTTCTTC
TRBJ2-5,TRBD2,TRBV7-4,NA,CASSVGASGGQETQYF,TGTGCCAGCAGCGTAGGTGCTAGCGGGGGCCAAGAGACCCAGTACTTC
TRBJ1-6,NA,TRBV19,few,CASSIGRSYNSPLHF,TGTGCCAGTAGTATTGGCCGCTCCTATAATTCACCCCTCCACTTT
TRBJ2-2,NA,TRBV6-4,NA,CASSRTRNTGELFF,TGTGCCAGCAGTCGGACAAGGAACACCGGGGAGCTGTTTTTT
TRBJ1-1,NA,TRBV7-9,NA,CASSLISSEAFF,TGTGCCAGCAGCTTAATTTCGTCTGAAGCTTTCTTT
TRBJ2-3,TRBD1,TRBV12-3/TRBV12-4,NA,CASSSTGGIADTQYF,TGTGCCAGCAGTTCGACAGGGGGCATCGCAGATACGCAGTATTTT
TRBJ1-2,NA,TRBV5-1,NA,CASRGGNYGYTF,TGCGCCAGCAGGGGCGGGAACTATGGCTACACCTTC
TRBJ1-2,TRBD1,TRBV6-5,few,CASSYDGTGVGYTF,TGTGCCAGCAGTTACGACGGGACAGGGGTTGGCTACACCTTC
TRBJ2-7,NA,TRBV21-1,few,CASSKSRGPYEQYF,TGTGCCAGCAGCAAAAGTCGGGGTCCCTACGAGCAGTACTTC
TRBJ1-2,NA,TRBV19,NA,CASSRGTWDYGYTF,TGTGCCAGTAGTAGGGGGACATGGGACTATGGCTACACCTTC
TRBJ1-1,NA,TRBV7-2,NA,CASSLVAGPNTEAFF,TGTGCCAGCAGCTTAGTAGCAGGCCCGAACACTGAAGCTTTCTTT
TRBJ2-5,TRBD2,TRBV7-2,NA,CASSPGIAGGYGRRETQYF,TGTGCCAGCAGCCCCGGGATAGCGGGGGGCTACGGTCGTCGAGAGACCCAGTACTTC
TRBJ2-1,TRBD2,TRBV7-8,NA,CASSSRAGGGYNEQFF,TGTGCCAGCAGCTCGCGGGCGGGAGGGGGGTACAATGAGCAGTTCTTC
TRBJ1-1,NA,TRBV7-6,few,CASSLIDTEAFF,TGTGCCAGCAGCTTAATAGACACTGAAGCTTTCTTT
TRBJ2-5,TRBD2,TRBV5-1,few,CASSLTSAQETQYF,TGCGCCAGCAGCTTGACTAGCGCCCAAGAGACCCAGTACTTC
TRBJ2-7,NA,TRBV20-1,few,CSASEWSLGATGEQYF,TGCAGTGCATCGGAGTGGTCGCTTGGGGCTACGGGCGAGCAGTACTTC
TRBJ2-1,NA,TRBV20-1,NA,CSARAPQGSGFYNEQFF,TGCAGTGCTAGAGCCCCGCAGGGTAGCGGATTTTACAATGAGCAGTTCTTC
TRBJ2-3,TRBD1,TRBV12-5,few,CASGPGTASTDTQYF,TGTGCTAGTGGCCCGGGGACAGCGAGCACAGATACGCAGTATTTT
TRBJ2-2,TRBD2,TRBV18,NA,CASSPLSGDNTGELFF,TGTGCCAGCTCACCATTAAGCGGGGATAACACCGGGGAGCTGTTTTTT
TRBJ1-6,NA,TRBV6-1,NA,CASGRDSSFYNSPLHF,TGTGCCAGCGGCCGGGACTCCTCTTTTTATAATTCACCCCTCCACTTT
TRBJ2-2,NA,TRBV2,NA,CASRSRGTGELFF,TGTGCCAGCAGAAGTCGGGGAACCGGGGAGCTGTTTTTT
TRBJ1-1,NA,TRBV24-1,large,CATSVRHTNTEAFF,TGTGCCACCAGTGTGAGACACACGAACACTGAAGCTTTCTTT
TRBJ2-5,TRBD2,TRBV7-9,NA,CATREGQYF,TGTGCCACCAGGGAGGGCCAGTACTTC
TRBJ2-3,TRBD2,TRBV4-1,NA,CASSQDRAGAYTDTQYF,TGCGCCAGCAGCCAAGATAGAGCGGGGGCCTACACAGATACGCAGTATTTT
TRBJ2-5,NA,TRBV12-3/TRBV12-4,NA,CASSPVGGETQYF,TGTGCCAGCAGTCCAGTTGGAGGGGAGACCCAGTACTTC
TRBJ2-3,NA,TRBV19,NA,CASRASDSTDTQYF,TGTGCCAGTAGGGCTAGCGATAGCACAGATACGCAGTATTTT
TRBJ2-5,TRBD1,TRBV6-5,once,CASSYSDRGLETQYF,TGTGCCAGCAGTTACTCGGACAGGGGGCTCGAGACCCAGTACTTC
TRBJ1-1,NA,TRBV6-1,NA,CASTAQRDTEAFF,TGTGCCAGCACGGCTCAGCGAGACACTGAAGCTTTCTTT
TRBJ1-1,NA,TRBV10-3,few,CAISTGGNTEAFF,TGTGCCATCAGTACCGGCGGGAACACTGAAGCTTTCTTT
TRBJ1-1,TRBD1,TRBV6-2/TRBV6-3,NA,CASSTGQGKAFF,TGTGCCAGCAGTACAGGACAGGGGAAAGCTTTCTTT